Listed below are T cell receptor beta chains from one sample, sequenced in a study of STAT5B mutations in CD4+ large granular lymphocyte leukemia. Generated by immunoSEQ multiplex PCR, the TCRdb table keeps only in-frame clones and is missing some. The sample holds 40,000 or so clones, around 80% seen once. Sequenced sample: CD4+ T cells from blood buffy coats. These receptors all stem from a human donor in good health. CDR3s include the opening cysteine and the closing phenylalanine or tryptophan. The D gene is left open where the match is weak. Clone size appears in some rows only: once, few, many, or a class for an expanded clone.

CDR3 DNA: TGTGCCAGCAGCCCCCTGTTGGGGCCCACAGATACGCAGTATTTT; CDR3 protein: CASSPLLGPTDTQYF; J gene: TRBJ2-3; V gene: TRBV7-2; clone size: once; D gene: .
CDR3 DNA: TGTGCCAGCAGCCCCCTCGGGAGGAATGAGCAGTTCTTC; CDR3 protein: CASSPLGRNEQFF; J gene: TRBJ2-1; V gene: TRBV11-2; clone size: .; D gene: TRBD2
CDR3 DNA: TGTGCCAGCAGCGAGATCCAAGAGACCCAGTACTTC; CDR3 protein: CASSEIQETQYF; J gene: TRBJ2-5; V gene: TRBV9; clone size: .; D gene: .
CDR3 DNA: TGTGCCAGCAGCCCCCCCGAGGGGACAGGGCGAGAGACCCAGTACTTC; CDR3 protein: CASSPPEGTGRETQYF; J gene: TRBJ2-5; V gene: TRBV7-9; clone size: .; D gene: TRBD1
CDR3 DNA: TGTGCCAGCTCACTCGGGACTAGCGGGACCTTCTCCTACGAGCAGTACTTC; CDR3 protein: CASSLGTSGTFSYEQYF; J gene: TRBJ2-7; V gene: TRBV18; clone size: few; D gene: TRBD2
CDR3 DNA: TGTGCCAGCAGCGCCGGACAGGGGCGAGACGTTCAGCCCCAGCATTTT; CDR3 protein: CASSAGQGRDVQPQHF; J gene: TRBJ1-5; V gene: TRBV7-2; clone size: .; D gene: TRBD1
CDR3 DNA: TGTGCCAGCAGTTCGGACAGGGGGGCCGGGGAGCTGTTTTTT; CDR3 protein: CASSSDRGAGELFF; J gene: TRBJ2-2; V gene: TRBV27; clone size: .; D gene: TRBD1
CDR3 DNA: TGTGCCAGCAGCTTAGAAGCTGGGAGGGCCTCAGAGACCCAGTACTTC; CDR3 protein: CASSLEAGRASETQYF; J gene: TRBJ2-5; V gene: TRBV11-1; clone size: .; D gene: TRBD2
CDR3 DNA: TGTGCCAGCGAGGGAGGTAATTCACCCCTCCACTTT; CDR3 protein: CASEGGNSPLHF; J gene: TRBJ1-6; V gene: TRBV7-9; clone size: .; D gene: .
CDR3 DNA: TGTGCCATCTCGGGGGCTAGCGGGAGCTCTGGCACAGATACGCAGTATTTT; CDR3 protein: CAISGASGSSGTDTQYF; J gene: TRBJ2-3; V gene: TRBV11-2; clone size: .; D gene: TRBD2
CDR3 DNA: TGTGCCAGCTCACCAAGAGTTCGGGCGACAGGGAATAGGGGAAAGACTGAAGCTTTCTTT; CDR3 protein: CASSPRVRATGNRGKTEAFF; J gene: TRBJ1-1; V gene: TRBV18; clone size: .; D gene: TRBD1
CDR3 DNA: TGTGCCAGCAGTTATTCCGGACAGGGAAATGGCTACACCTTC; CDR3 protein: CASSYSGQGNGYTF; J gene: TRBJ1-2; V gene: TRBV6-6; clone size: .; D gene: TRBD1
CDR3 DNA: TGTGCCAGCACCCCCACAGGGGCAACTAATGAAAAACTGTTTTTT; CDR3 protein: CASTPTGATNEKLFF; J gene: TRBJ1-4; V gene: TRBV11-1; clone size: .; D gene: TRBD1
CDR3 DNA: TGTGCAAGTCGGGCAACAGGGTATTATGGTTCACCCCTCCACTTT; CDR3 protein: CASRATGYYGSPLHF; J gene: TRBJ1-6; V gene: TRBV12-2; clone size: .; D gene: .
CDR3 DNA: TGTGCCAGCAGACTCGAGGATTATCAGCCCCAGCATTTT; CDR3 protein: CASRLEDYQPQHF; J gene: TRBJ1-5; V gene: TRBV6-5; clone size: .; D gene: .
CDR3 DNA: TGTGCCAGCACCATCGGGGTCCACCTTGGGGACACTGAAGCTTTCTTT; CDR3 protein: CASTIGVHLGDTEAFF; J gene: TRBJ1-1; V gene: TRBV7-2; clone size: few; D gene: .
CDR3 DNA: TGCGCCAGCAGCCAAGTAGCAAACACCATATATTTT; CDR3 protein: CASSQVANTIYF; J gene: TRBJ1-3; V gene: TRBV4-1; clone size: .; D gene: .
CDR3 DNA: TGTGCCAGCTCACCGGATGCCGGGGGAGGAGCTGAAGCTTTCTTT; CDR3 protein: CASSPDAGGGAEAFF; J gene: TRBJ1-1; V gene: TRBV18; clone size: .; D gene: .
CDR3 DNA: TGTGCCAGCTCACGAGCGGGAGGCATAGATAGCTACAATGAGCAGTTCTTC; CDR3 protein: CASSRAGGIDSYNEQFF; J gene: TRBJ2-1; V gene: TRBV18; clone size: .; D gene: TRBD2
CDR3 DNA: TGTGCCAGCAGCTTGGAGTCGGGCAGGAACTCCTACGAGCAGTACTTC; CDR3 protein: CASSLESGRNSYEQYF; J gene: TRBJ2-7; V gene: TRBV5-4; clone size: .; D gene: .
CDR3 DNA: TGTGCCAGCAGCCCGCGGAAATCTAATTACAATGAGCAGTTCTTC; CDR3 protein: CASSPRKSNYNEQFF; J gene: TRBJ2-1; V gene: TRBV9; clone size: .; D gene: .
CDR3 DNA: TGTGCCAGCAGCTTAGCGATCTTCCTCGAGCAGTACTTC; CDR3 protein: CASSLAIFLEQYF; J gene: TRBJ2-7; V gene: TRBV7-2; clone size: few; D gene: .
CDR3 DNA: TGCGCCAGCAGCTCCCGGGCCCTTGACAATGAGCAGTTCTTC; CDR3 protein: CASSSRALDNEQFF; J gene: TRBJ2-1; V gene: TRBV4-1; clone size: .; D gene: .
CDR3 DNA: TGCACCAGCAGTCCGACAGGGGCAACCCACACCCACTATGGCTACACCTTC; CDR3 protein: CTSSPTGATHTHYGYTF; J gene: TRBJ1-2; V gene: TRBV1; clone size: .; D gene: .